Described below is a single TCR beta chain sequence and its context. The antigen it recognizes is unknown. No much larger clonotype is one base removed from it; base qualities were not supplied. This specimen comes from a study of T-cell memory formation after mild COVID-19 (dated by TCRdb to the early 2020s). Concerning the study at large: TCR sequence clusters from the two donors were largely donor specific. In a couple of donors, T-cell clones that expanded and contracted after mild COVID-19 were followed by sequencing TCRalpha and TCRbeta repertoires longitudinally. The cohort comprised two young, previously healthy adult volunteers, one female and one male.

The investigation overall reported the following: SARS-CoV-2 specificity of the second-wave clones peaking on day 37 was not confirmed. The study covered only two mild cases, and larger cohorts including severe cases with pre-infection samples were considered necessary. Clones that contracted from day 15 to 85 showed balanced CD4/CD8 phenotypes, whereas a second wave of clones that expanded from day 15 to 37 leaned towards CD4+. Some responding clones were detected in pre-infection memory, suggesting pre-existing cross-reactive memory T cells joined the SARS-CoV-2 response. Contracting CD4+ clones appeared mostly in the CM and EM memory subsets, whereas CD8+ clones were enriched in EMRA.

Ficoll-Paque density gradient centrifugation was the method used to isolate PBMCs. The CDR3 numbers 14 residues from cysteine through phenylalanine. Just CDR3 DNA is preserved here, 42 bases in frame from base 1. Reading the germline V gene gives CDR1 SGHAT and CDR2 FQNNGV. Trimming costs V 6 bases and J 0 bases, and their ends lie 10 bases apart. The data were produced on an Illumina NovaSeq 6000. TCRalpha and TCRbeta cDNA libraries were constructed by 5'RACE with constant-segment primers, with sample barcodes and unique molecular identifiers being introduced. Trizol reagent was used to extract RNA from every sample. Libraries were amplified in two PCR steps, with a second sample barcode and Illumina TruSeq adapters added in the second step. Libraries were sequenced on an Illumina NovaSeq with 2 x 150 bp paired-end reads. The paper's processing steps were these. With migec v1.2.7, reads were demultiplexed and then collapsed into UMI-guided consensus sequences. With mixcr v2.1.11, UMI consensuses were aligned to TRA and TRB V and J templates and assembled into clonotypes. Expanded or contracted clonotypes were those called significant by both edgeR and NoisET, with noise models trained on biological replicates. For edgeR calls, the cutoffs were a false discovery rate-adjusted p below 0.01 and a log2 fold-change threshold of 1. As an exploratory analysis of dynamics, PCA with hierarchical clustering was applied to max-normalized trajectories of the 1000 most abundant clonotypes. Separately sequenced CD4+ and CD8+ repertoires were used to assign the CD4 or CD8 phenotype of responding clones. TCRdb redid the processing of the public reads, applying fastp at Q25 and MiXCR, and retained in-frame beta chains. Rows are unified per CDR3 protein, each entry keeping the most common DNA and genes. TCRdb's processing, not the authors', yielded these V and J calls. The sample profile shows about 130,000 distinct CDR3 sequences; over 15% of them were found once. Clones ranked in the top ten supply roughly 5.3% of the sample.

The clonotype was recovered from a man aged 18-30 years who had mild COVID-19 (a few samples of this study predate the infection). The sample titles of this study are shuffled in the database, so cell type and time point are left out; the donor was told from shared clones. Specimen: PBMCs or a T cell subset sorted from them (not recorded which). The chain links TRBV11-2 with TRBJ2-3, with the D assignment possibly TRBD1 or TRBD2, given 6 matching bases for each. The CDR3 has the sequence CASRRGVSTDTQYF. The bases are TGTGCCAGCAGAAGGGGGGTTAGCACAGATACGCAGTATTTT.